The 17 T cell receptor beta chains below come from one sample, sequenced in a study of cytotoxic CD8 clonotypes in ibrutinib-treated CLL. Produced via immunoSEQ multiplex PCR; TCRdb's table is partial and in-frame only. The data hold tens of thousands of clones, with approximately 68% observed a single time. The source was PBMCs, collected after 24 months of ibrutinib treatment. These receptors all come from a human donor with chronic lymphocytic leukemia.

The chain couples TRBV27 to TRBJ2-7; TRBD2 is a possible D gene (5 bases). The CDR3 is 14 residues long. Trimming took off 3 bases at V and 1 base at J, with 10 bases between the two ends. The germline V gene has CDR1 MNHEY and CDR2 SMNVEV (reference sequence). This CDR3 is CASSFLEGSYEQYF. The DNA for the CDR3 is TGTGCCAGCAGTTTCCTTGAGGGTTCCTACGAGCAGTACTTC.

The DNA for the CDR3 is TGTGCCAGCGGGTCTAGGACACTGACTAATGAAAAACTGTTTTTT. This encodes CASGSRTLTNEKLFF. V usage is TRBV27 and J usage is TRBJ1-4; TRBD1 is a possible D gene (5 bases). V was shortened by 8 bases and J by 2 bases, with 15 bases between the two germline ends. The CDR3 sequence is 15 residues long. Looked up from germline, CDR1 is MNHEY and CDR2 is SMNVEV (reference sequence).

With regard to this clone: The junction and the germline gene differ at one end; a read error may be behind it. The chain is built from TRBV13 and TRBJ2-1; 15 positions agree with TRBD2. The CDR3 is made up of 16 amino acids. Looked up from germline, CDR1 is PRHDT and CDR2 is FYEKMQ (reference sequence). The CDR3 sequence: CASSLGLAGGFNEQFF. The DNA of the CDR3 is TGTGCCAGCAGCCTAGGACTAGCGGGGGGGTTCAATGAGCAGTTCTTC.

CDR3: CASSPRTRETQYF. CDR3 DNA sequence: TGTGCCAGCAGCCCCAGGACTAGAGAGACCCAGTACTTC. This chain links TRBV11-1 with TRBJ2-5, with TRBD2 matching 7 bases. This CDR3 spans 13 amino acids. Germline V CDR1 and CDR2: SGHAT, FQDESV (reference sequence). With V trimmed by 5 bases and J by 4 bases, 4 bases remained unmatched.

CDR3 bases: TGCGCCAGCAGCACCGGGACAGGGTCGGGAAGCAATCAGCCCCAGCATTTT. Translation gives CASSTGTGSGSNQPQHF. The chain recombines TRBV5-1 with TRBJ1-5, with 9 bases lining up with TRBD1. Trimming took 4 bases from V and 1 from J; bases not matched to a gene: 9. The CDR3 runs to 17 residues. From germline, CDR1 is SGHRS and CDR2 YFSETQ.

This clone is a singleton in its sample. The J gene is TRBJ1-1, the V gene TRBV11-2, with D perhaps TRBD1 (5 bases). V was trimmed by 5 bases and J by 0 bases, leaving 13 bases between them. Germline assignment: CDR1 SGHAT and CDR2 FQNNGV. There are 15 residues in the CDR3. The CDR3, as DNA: TGTGCCAGCAGCCCGAGACAGAACATGAACACTGAAGCTTTCTTT. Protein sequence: CASSPRQNMNTEAFF.

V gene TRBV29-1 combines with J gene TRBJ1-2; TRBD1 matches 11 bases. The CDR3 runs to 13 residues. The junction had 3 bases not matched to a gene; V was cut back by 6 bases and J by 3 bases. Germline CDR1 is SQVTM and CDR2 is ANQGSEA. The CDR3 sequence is CSVRTGGYYGYTF. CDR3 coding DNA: TGCAGCGTGCGGACAGGGGGCTACTATGGCTACACCTTC.

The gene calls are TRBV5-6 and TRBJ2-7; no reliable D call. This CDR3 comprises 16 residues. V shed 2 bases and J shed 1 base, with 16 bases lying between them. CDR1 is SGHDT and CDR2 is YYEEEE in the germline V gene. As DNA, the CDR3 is TGTGCCAGCAGCTTTTGGGGTGTGGAGCTGTCCTACGAGCAGTACTTC. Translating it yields CASSFWGVELSYEQYF.

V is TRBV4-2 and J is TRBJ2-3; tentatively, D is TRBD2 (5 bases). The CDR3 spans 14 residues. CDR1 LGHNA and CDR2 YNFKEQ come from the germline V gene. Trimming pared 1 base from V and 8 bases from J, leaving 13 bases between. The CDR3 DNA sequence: TGTGCCAGCAGCCAAGGACAACTTGAGGGTACGCAGTATTTT. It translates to CASSQGQLEGTQYF.

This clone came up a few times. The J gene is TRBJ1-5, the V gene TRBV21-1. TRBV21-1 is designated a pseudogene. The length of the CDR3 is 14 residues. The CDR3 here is CASSFSKGSQPQHF. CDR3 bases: TGTGCCAGCTCGTTCAGCAAAGGTAGCCAGCCCCAGCATTTT.

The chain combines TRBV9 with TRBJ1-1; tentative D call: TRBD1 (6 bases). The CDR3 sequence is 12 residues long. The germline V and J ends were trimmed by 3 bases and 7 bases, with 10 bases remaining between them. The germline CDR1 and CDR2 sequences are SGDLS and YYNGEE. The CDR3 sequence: CASSGGQVEAFF. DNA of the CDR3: TGTGCCAGCAGCGGGGGACAAGTTGAAGCTTTCTTT.

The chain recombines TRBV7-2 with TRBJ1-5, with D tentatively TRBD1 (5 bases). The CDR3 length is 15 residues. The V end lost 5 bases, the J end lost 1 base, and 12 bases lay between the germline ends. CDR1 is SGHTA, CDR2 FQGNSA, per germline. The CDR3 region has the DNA TGTGCCAGCAGCCGAGGGGCGAGGAGCAATCAGCCCCAGCATTTT. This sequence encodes CASSRGARSNQPQHF.

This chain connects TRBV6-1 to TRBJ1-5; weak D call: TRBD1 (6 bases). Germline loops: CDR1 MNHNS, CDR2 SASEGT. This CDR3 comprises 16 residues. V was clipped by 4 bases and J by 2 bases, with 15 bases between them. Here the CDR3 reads CASSAGGLGGNQPQHF. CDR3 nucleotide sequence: TGTGCCAGCAGTGCCGGGGGCTTGGGAGGCAATCAGCCCCAGCATTTT.

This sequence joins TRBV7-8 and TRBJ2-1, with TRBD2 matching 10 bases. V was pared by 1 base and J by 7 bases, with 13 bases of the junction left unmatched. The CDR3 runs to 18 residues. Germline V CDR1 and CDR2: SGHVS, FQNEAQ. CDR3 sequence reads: CASSLVPHLAGGGNEQFF. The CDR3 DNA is TGTGCCAGCAGCTTAGTCCCCCATTTAGCGGGGGGAGGAAATGAGCAGTTCTTC.

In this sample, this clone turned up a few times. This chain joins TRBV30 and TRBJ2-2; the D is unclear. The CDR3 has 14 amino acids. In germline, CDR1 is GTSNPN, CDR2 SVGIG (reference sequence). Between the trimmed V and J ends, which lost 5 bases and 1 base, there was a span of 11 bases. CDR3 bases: TGTGCCTGGGGCGTCACTGGGAACACCGGGGAGCTGTTTTTT. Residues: CAWGVTGNTGELFF.

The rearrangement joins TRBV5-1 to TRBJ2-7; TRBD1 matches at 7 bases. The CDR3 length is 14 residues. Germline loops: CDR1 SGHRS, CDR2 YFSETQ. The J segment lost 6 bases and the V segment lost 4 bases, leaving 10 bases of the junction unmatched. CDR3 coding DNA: TGCGCCAGCAGCCCAACCTTAGACAGGGTCGAGCAGTACTTC. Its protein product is CASSPTLDRVEQYF.

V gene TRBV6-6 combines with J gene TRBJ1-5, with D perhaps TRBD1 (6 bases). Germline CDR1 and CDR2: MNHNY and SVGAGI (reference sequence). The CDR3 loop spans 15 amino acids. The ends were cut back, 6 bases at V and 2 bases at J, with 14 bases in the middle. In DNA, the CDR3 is TGTGCCAGCAGATTCGTGGACAGTGGCAATCAGCCCCAGCATTTT. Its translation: CASRFVDSGNQPQHF.